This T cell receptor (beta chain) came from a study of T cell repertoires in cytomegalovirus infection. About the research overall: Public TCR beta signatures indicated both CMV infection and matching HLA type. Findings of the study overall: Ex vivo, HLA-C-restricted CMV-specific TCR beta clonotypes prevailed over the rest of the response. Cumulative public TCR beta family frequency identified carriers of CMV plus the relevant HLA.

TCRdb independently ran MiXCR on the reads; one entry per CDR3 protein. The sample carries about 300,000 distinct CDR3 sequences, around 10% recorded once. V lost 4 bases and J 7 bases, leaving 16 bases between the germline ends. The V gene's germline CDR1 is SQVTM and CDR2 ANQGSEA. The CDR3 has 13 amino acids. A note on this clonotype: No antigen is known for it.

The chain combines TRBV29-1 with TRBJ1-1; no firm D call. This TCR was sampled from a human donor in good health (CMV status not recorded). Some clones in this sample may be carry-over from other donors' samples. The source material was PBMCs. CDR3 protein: CSVGLWEQSEAFF. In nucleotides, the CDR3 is TGCAGCGTTGGGCTCTGGGAACAGAGTGAAGCTTTCTTT.